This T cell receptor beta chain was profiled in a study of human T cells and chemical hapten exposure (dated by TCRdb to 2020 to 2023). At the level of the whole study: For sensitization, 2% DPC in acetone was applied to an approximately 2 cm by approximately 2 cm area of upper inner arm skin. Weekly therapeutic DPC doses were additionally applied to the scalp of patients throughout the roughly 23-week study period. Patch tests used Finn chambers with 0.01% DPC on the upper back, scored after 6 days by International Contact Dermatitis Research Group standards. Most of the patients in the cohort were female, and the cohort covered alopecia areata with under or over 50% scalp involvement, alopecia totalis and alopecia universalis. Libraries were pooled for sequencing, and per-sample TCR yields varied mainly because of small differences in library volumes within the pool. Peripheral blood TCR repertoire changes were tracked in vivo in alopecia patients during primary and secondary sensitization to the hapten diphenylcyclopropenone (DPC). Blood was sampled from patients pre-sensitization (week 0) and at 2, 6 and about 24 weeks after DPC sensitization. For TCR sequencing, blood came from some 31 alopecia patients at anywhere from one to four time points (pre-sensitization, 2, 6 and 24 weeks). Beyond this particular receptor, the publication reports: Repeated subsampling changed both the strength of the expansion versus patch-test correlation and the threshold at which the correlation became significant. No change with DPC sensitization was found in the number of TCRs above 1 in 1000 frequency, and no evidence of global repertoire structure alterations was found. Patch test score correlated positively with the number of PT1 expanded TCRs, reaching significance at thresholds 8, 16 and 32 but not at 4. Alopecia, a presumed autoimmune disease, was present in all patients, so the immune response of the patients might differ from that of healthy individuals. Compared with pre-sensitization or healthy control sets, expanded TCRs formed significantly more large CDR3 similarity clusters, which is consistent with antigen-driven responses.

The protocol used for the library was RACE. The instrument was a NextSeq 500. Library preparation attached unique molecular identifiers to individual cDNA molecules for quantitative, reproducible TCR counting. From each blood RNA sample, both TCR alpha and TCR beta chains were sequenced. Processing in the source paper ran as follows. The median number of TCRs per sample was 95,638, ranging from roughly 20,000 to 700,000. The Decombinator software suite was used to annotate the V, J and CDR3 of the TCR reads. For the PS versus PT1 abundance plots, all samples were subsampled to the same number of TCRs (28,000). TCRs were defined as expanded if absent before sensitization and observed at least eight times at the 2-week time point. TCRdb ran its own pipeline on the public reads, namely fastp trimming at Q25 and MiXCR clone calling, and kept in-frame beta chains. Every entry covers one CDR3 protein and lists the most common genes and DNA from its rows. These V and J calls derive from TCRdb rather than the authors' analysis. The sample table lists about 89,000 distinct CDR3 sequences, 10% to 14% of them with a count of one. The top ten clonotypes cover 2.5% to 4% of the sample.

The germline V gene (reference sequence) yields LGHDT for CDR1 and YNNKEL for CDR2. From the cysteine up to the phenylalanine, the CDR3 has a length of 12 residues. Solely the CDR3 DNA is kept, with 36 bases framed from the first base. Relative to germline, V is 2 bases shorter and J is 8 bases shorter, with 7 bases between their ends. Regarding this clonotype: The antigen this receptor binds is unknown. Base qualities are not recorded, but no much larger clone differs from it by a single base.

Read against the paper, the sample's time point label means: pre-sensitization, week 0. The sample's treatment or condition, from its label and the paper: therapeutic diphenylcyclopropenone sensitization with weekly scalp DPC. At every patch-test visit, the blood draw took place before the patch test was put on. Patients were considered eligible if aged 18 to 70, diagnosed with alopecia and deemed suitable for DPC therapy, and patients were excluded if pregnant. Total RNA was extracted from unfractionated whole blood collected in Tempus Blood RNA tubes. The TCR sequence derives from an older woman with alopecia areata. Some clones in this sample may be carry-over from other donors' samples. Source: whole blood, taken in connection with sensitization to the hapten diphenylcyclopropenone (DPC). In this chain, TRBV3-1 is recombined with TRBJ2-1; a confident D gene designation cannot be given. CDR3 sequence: CASSQLGYEQFF. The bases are TGTGCCAGCAGCCAATTGGGGTATGAGCAGTTCTTC.